This T cell receptor beta chain was identified during a study of molecular identifiers for immune sequencing clone quantification. The study's findings and limits: Detectable among approximately 1 million naive cells, according to reports, was Jurkat TCR RNA spiked in from one cell.

This clonotype was seen many times. Its antigen is not identified. TCRdb reprocessed the PCR reads with MiXCR, giving one entry per CDR3 protein. The sample carries 40,000 to 45,000 distinct CDR3 sequences, 18% recorded once. Material for sequencing was naive CD8+ T cells from blood, with Jurkat cell RNA spiked in. Subset given: FACS-sorted CD8+CD4-CCR7+CD45RA+ naive T cells. The receptor was isolated from a human donor in good health. Some libraries in this study had Jurkat cell RNA spiked in.

CDR3 region: CSARAQYEQYF. In nucleotides, the CDR3 is TGCAGTGCTAGAGCCCAGTACGAGCAGTACTTC. The V gene is TRBV20-1, the J gene TRBJ2-7; D unclear. Germline V gives CDR1 DFQATT, CDR2 SNEGSKA (reference sequence). V lost 1 base and J 4 bases, leaving 5 bases between the germline ends. The CDR3 sequence is 11 residues long.